One T cell receptor (beta chain) is described in this entry. The antigen this receptor binds is unknown. No quality values exist for individual bases; no much larger clone is one base distant. At the junction V is shortened by 3 bases and J by 2 bases; bases outside the gene matches: 6. In the germline V gene (reference sequence), CDR1 corresponds to SEHNR and CDR2 to FQNEAQ. From its cysteine to its phenylalanine, the CDR3 spans 16 amino acids. Only the CDR3 DNA stays, 48 bases, in frame from base 1. Collaborating institutions collected whole blood in K2EDTA tubes following their own protocols. For TCRbeta analysis, collaborators shipped samples in one of three forms: frozen whole blood, isolated PBMCs, or DNA extracted from either of those sample types. The data were taken from a study of blood T cell repertoires in COVID-19 (dated by TCRdb to 2018 to 2021). At the level of the whole study: Collaborator samples came from the United States, Italy and Spain and covered acute and convalescent phases of COVID-19. The material from the prospective study consisted of cDNA or gDNA derived from T cells, B-cell-depleted T cells, or PBMCs. Subjects who had been exposed to COVID-19, were actively infected with it, or had recovered from it provided the deeply sampled blood TCRbeta repertoires that made up the dataset. The repertoires were made available in a free public database intended to serve as a resource for research on the immune response to SARS-CoV-2. The samples were drawn from two sources: the first 160 participants of the ongoing ImmuneRACE study, and 1,000 to 1,500 subjects contributed by 6 global collaborators. The sample metadata nearly always contained a de-identified subject ID, COVID-19 status, age in years and sex. Where available, HLA class I and class II types were taken from metadata supplied by the sample provider and were not determined by assay-based typing.

TCRbeta CDR3 regions were amplified from genomic DNA using the immunoSEQ Assay, a bias-controlled multiplex PCR. The authors' analysis ran thus. Within the assay, amplification of reference gene primers was used to estimate how many nucleated cells each sample contained. To quantify the absolute abundance of each unique TCRbeta CDR3 rearrangement, sequence reads were collapsed and filtered. For each sample, productive Simpson clonality was calculated by taking the square root of Simpson's diversity index across productive rearrangements. In TCRdb, the immuneACCESS table is reduced to in-frame sequences with V and J assigned. These tables do not hold every clone; where another copy was compared, an unresolved V gene accounts for under half, and the others remain unexplained. V, J and clone size reflect that table, while D and trimming were determined from the DNA. In this sample the table shows 20,000 to 25,000 clones, 70% to 90% of which occur a single time. The top ten clonotypes cover 6% to 6.5% of the sample.

The investigation overall reported the following: How much clinical and demographic metadata was included differed by source and by participant, and the metadata was provided uncurated.

In this chain, TRBV7-9 is recombined with TRBJ2-5, and TRBD2 aligns with 10 junction nucleotides. The specimen sequenced was peripheral blood. The sequence came from a woman aged 80 or over with active COVID-19. The CDR3 has the sequence CASSLGNSGGQETQYF. DNA sequence: TGTGCCAGCAGCTTGGGGAATAGCGGGGGGCAAGAGACCCAGTACTTC.